The source of this T cell receptor (beta chain) is a study of OX40 agonist ivuxolimab in advanced cancers. In this sample, this clone turned up once. Sequencing was performed with immunoSEQ multiplex PCR; in TCRdb, only in-frame clones are kept and a portion is missing. The data contain 50,000 to 75,000 clones, 85% to 90% of them singletons. Germline CDR1 and CDR2: GTSNPN and SVGIG (reference sequence). V was clipped by 0 bases and J by 5 bases; unmatched bases: 5. The CDR3 runs 14 residues. The sequence derives from an adult with an advanced solid tumor such as melanoma, head and neck, liver or kidney cancer. This rearrangement joins TRBV30 to TRBJ1-2; 8 positions match TRBD1. The source was CD4+ or CD8+ T cells sorted from blood, collected in a trial of the OX40 agonist ivuxolimab. CDR3 protein: CAWSVKGQGYGYTF. The CDR3 nucleotides read TGTGCCTGGAGTGTAAAAGGACAGGGTTATGGCTACACCTTC.